These T cell receptor beta chains were read from a single sample in a study of beta chain features in type 1 diabetes. Produced via immunoSEQ multiplex PCR; TCRdb's table is partial and in-frame only. The sample consists of around 600,000 clones, roughly 12% of them appearing once. The source material was naive CD4+ T cells from blood. The receptors derive from a man between 25 and 39 years old with type 1 diabetes. CDR3s include the opening cysteine and the closing phenylalanine or tryptophan. Each record gives: V gene, D gene, clone size, J gene, CDR3 DNA, CDR3 protein. D genes are given only for firm matches. A clone size is listed for some rows: how often the clone was seen (once, few, many), or a class if it is expanded.

>TRBV30|TRBD2|few|TRBJ2-1
TGTGCTTTCAGCGGGGGGTCCAATGAGCAGTTCTTC
CAFSGGSNEQFF
>TRBV4-2|NA|few|TRBJ2-7
TGTGCCAGCAGCCCCGGCCTATGGACCTACGAGCAGTACTTC
CASSPGLWTYEQYF
>TRBV2|NA|NA|TRBJ2-1
TGTGCCAGCAGTTTGAACGCGGGTGAGCAGTTCTTC
CASSLNAGEQFF
>TRBV18|NA|few|TRBJ2-5
TGTGCCAGCTCACCACGGTATTCCCGGTCCCAAGAGACCCAGTACTTC
CASSPRYSRSQETQYF
>TRBV7-2|NA|few|TRBJ2-7
TGTGCCAGCAGCTTTAGCCCCAGGGGCCACGAGCAGTACTTC
CASSFSPRGHEQYF
>TRBV30|NA|NA|TRBJ1-5
TGTGCCTGGAGCCCCGAGATCGCCTCGCCCCAGCATTTT
CAWSPEIASPQHF
>TRBV4-3|TRBD1|NA|TRBJ2-2
TGCGCCAGCAGCCATGAGAGGACAGGGACCACCGGGGAGCTGTTTTTT
CASSHERTGTTGELFF
>TRBV6-5|TRBD1|few|TRBJ1-1
TGTGCCAGCAGTTACTATACAGGGGGAGAAGCTTTCTTT
CASSYYTGGEAFF
>TRBV6-6|NA|few|TRBJ1-6
TGTGCCAGCAGTTTGGGGGCAAGCTCCTATAATTCACCCCTCCACTTT
CASSLGASSYNSPLHF
>TRBV2|TRBD1|NA|TRBJ1-5
TGTGCCAGCAGTGGAGACAGGGGAAATCAGCCCCAGCATTTT
CASSGDRGNQPQHF
>TRBV14|NA|NA|TRBJ1-1
TGTGCCAGCAGGCCCTGGGGGGACACTGAAGCTTTCTTT
CASRPWGDTEAFF
>TRBV7-9|NA|few|TRBJ1-1
TGTGCCAGCAGCTTAGAAGGCAGCACTGAAGCTTTCTTT
CASSLEGSTEAFF
>TRBV9|NA|NA|TRBJ1-1
TGTGCCAGCAGTCCGGACAGTATGAACACTGAAGCTTTCTTT
CASSPDSMNTEAFF
>TRBV4-3|TRBD2|few|TRBJ2-7
TGCGCCAGCAGCCAAGATACCGGACTAGCAGTTCCCTACGAGCAGTACTTC
CASSQDTGLAVPYEQYF
>TRBV19|NA|NA|TRBJ2-2
TGTGCCAGTACGGACAGGAACACCGGGGAGCTGTTTTTT
CASTDRNTGELFF
>TRBV6-5|NA|NA|TRBJ1-1
TGTGCCAGCAGTTACTCGAGGAGCAACACTGAAGCTTTCTTT
CASSYSRSNTEAFF
>TRBV2|NA|NA|TRBJ1-2
TGTGCCAGCAAAGAAAACTATGGCTACACCTTC
CASKENYGYTF
>TRBV29-1|NA|few|TRBJ1-1
TGCAGCGTTGAGGAGCCCAAGGACACTGAAGCTTTCTTT
CSVEEPKDTEAFF
>TRBV7-2|TRBD1|NA|TRBJ2-7
TGTGCCAGCAGCCCTCCATCCAGGGGGCAGGACGAGCAGTACTTC
CASSPPSRGQDEQYF
>TRBV28|NA|NA|TRBJ1-5
TGTGCCAGCAGTTCCGCGCAGGGAAATCAGCCCCAGCATTTT
CASSSAQGNQPQHF
>TRBV9|NA|NA|TRBJ1-1
TGTGCCAGCAGCTCCACCGTGAACACTGAAGCTTTCTTT
CASSSTVNTEAFF
>TRBV28|NA|many|TRBJ2-1
TGTGCCAGCCCAAAAGGGAATGAGCAGTTCTTC
CASPKGNEQFF
>TRBV2|NA|NA|TRBJ2-5
TGTGCCTGCAGTTGGACAAATCAAGAGACCCAGTACTTC
CACSWTNQETQYF